These 7 T cell receptor beta chains share one sample of origin, sequenced in a study of shared clonotypes between healthy human individuals. Naive CD8 cells were CD45RO-negative, positively selected for CCR7, excluding terminally differentiated effector memory CD45RA+ cells. Method: immunoSEQ multiplex PCR; TCRdb's copy keeps in-frame clones and lacks some. The data contain about 2,200,000 clones, just over 90% of them singletons. The sequenced material came from naive CD8+ T cells from PBMCs. The receptors derive from a man between 18 and 29 years old in good health. Some clones in this sample may be carry-over from other donors' samples.

The CDR3 DNA sequence: TGTGCCAGCAGCAATCCAGAAAGAGGGATTAAAGCTTTCTTT. It encodes CASSNPERGIKAFF. The chain recombines TRBV7-9 with TRBJ1-1, with D unresolved. Trimming pared 5 bases from V and 9 bases from J, leaving 19 bases between. The CDR3 contains 14 residues. Germline V gives CDR1 SEHNR, CDR2 FQNEAQ (reference sequence).

The chain uses TRBV4-3 and TRBJ2-5; D possibly corresponds to TRBD1 (5 bases). V was cut by 0 bases and J by 4 bases, with 9 bases left in between. Germline V gene data show CDR1 as LGHNA and CDR2 as YSLEER. This CDR3 is built from 14 residues. In DNA, the CDR3 is TGCGCCAGCAGCCAAGATTTGGGGCGAGAGACCCAGTACTTC. Amino acid sequence: CASSQDLGRETQYF.

On this clone: The same CDR3 can be traced to other DNA sequences in this sample. The chain uses TRBV28 and TRBJ1-1, with D possibly matching TRBD1 (5 bases). The CDR3 is 14 residues long. Germline CDR1 reads MDHEN; CDR2 reads SYDVKM. V was cut by 3 bases and J by 1 base, with 9 bases left in between. The CDR3: CASSFRGGNTEAFF. CDR3 DNA sequence: TGTGCCAGCAGTTTCCGGGGGGGGAACACTGAAGCTTTCTTT.

This clone showed up just once. The V call is TRBV10-3, the J call TRBJ2-3; TRBD2 agrees at 9 bases. This CDR3 has 17 residues. The V and J ends lost 3 bases and 6 bases, in that order; junction bases with no gene match: 13. Germline V gene sequence: CDR1 ENHRY, CDR2 SYGVKD. The CDR3 coding sequence is TGTGCCATCAGTGAAGTCAGCGGGAGGACCATATCTGATACGCAGTATTTT. Protein product: CAISEVSGRTISDTQYF.

The chain employs TRBV5-6 and TRBJ1-5, with D unclear. The germline V gene encodes CDR1 SGHDT and CDR2 YYEEEE. V was clipped by 4 bases and J by 6 bases, with 20 bases between them. The CDR3 length is 16 residues. The CDR3 is CASSAMDAGLGQPQHF. The CDR3, as DNA: TGTGCCAGCAGCGCAATGGACGCCGGGCTTGGTCAGCCCCAGCATTTT.

The chain recombines TRBV6-5 with TRBJ1-4, with D possibly matching TRBD1 (5 bases). Germline V gene sequence: CDR1 MNHEY, CDR2 SVGAGI. The CDR3 sequence is 14 residues long. Trimming took off 5 bases at V and 0 bases at J, with 7 bases between the two ends. The DNA of the CDR3 is TGTGCCAGCAGTCTGGGGGCAACTAATGAAAAACTGTTTTTT. Translating it yields CASSLGATNEKLFF.

This sequence joins TRBV4-3 and TRBJ2-1; 9 positions agree with TRBD1. This CDR3 contains 15 residues. V was clipped by 1 base and J by 6 bases; unmatched bases: 4. The germline V gene has CDR1 LGHNA and CDR2 YSLEER. CDR3 residues: CASSQVRQGVNEQFF. For the CDR3, the DNA is TGCGCCAGCAGCCAAGTCCGACAGGGGGTCAATGAGCAGTTCTTC.